These T cell receptor beta chains were read from a single sample in a study of T-cell memory formation after mild COVID-19. One entry per CDR3 protein results from TCRdb running MiXCR on the 5' RACE reads. The sample shows about 180,000 distinct CDR3 sequences, approximately 16% of them seen only once. Specimen: PBMCs or a T cell subset sorted from them (not recorded which). These receptors originate from an adult woman who had mild COVID-19 (a few samples of this study predate the infection). Cell type and time point are not known. Each CDR3 is given with its conserved first and last residue. D genes are given only for firm matches. The listing skips clone size in some rows; elsewhere it reads once, few, many or a size class.

CDR3 protein: CASSQETGVSYNEQFF
CDR3 DNA: TGCGCCAGCAGCCAAGAGACGGGAGTGTCCTACAATGAGCAGTTCTTC
clone size: few
J gene: TRBJ2-1
D gene: -
V gene: TRBV4-3

CDR3 protein: CASSLNSGANVLTF
CDR3 DNA: TGTGCCAGCAGCTTAAACTCTGGGGCCAACGTCCTGACTTTC
clone size: many
J gene: TRBJ2-6
D gene: -
V gene: TRBV7-8

CDR3 protein: CASRVRTDSNQPQHF
CDR3 DNA: TGTGCCAGTAGGGTACGGACGGATAGCAATCAGCCCCAGCATTTT
clone size: -
J gene: TRBJ1-5
D gene: -
V gene: TRBV19

CDR3 protein: CASKNRGQGGYTF
CDR3 DNA: TGTGCCAGCAAAAACAGGGGACAGGGTGGCTACACCTTC
clone size: -
J gene: TRBJ1-2
D gene: TRBD1
V gene: TRBV28

CDR3 protein: CASSLRAGELFF
CDR3 DNA: TGTGCCAGCAGTTTAAGGGCCGGGGAGCTGTTTTTT
clone size: few
J gene: TRBJ2-2
D gene: -
V gene: TRBV12-3/TRBV12-4

CDR3 protein: CASSVGISDTDTQYF
CDR3 DNA: TGTGCCAGCAGCGTAGGAATCTCAGACACAGATACGCAGTATTTT
clone size: -
J gene: TRBJ2-3
D gene: -
V gene: TRBV9

CDR3 protein: CASSRRLNTDTQYF
CDR3 DNA: TGTGCCAGCAGCCGCCGACTGAACACAGATACGCAGTATTTT
clone size: -
J gene: TRBJ2-3
D gene: -
V gene: TRBV3-1

CDR3 protein: CASSVVPSTGELFF
CDR3 DNA: TGTGCCAGCAGCGTAGTCCCGAGCACCGGGGAGCTGTTTTTT
clone size: few
J gene: TRBJ2-2
D gene: -
V gene: TRBV9

CDR3 protein: CASSLRPGNTGELFF
CDR3 DNA: TGTGCCAGCAGCTTAAGGCCAGGGAACACCGGGGAGCTGTTTTTT
clone size: many
J gene: TRBJ2-2
D gene: -
V gene: TRBV7-3

CDR3 protein: CASSAGAGVEQYF
CDR3 DNA: TGTGCCAGCAGCGCCGGAGCAGGGGTCGAGCAGTACTTC
clone size: few
J gene: TRBJ2-7
D gene: -
V gene: TRBV9

CDR3 protein: CATSAKTGQPQHF
CDR3 DNA: TGTGCCACCTCCGCGAAGACAGGTCAGCCCCAGCATTTT
clone size: -
J gene: TRBJ1-5
D gene: -
V gene: TRBV6-5

CDR3 protein: CATSDLGQGMGDEQFF
CDR3 DNA: TGTGCCACCAGTGATTTGGGGCAGGGGATGGGAGATGAGCAGTTCTTC
clone size: few
J gene: TRBJ2-1
D gene: -
V gene: TRBV24-1

CDR3 protein: CASSRSGGESYEQYF
CDR3 DNA: TGTGCCAGCAGCCGTAGCGGGGGGGAATCCTACGAGCAGTACTTC
clone size: many
J gene: TRBJ2-7
D gene: TRBD2
V gene: TRBV3-1

CDR3 protein: CASSPQSTDSRNTIYF
CDR3 DNA: TGTGCCAGCAGCCCCCAATCGACAGATTCGAGAAACACCATATATTTT
clone size: few
J gene: TRBJ1-3
D gene: -
V gene: TRBV7-2

CDR3 protein: CASSRLGPPAYEQYF
CDR3 DNA: TGTGCCAGCTCCCGACTAGGCCCACCGGCATACGAGCAGTACTTC
clone size: few
J gene: TRBJ2-7
D gene: -
V gene: TRBV18

CDR3 protein: CASSQAATSDGTQYF
CDR3 DNA: TGCGCCAGCAGCCAAGCTGCGACTAGCGATGGCACCCAGTACTTC
clone size: -
J gene: TRBJ2-5
D gene: TRBD2
V gene: TRBV4-1

CDR3 protein: CASRDRGWDEQFF
CDR3 DNA: TGTGCCAGCAGGGACCGGGGGTGGGATGAGCAGTTCTTC
clone size: few
J gene: TRBJ2-1
D gene: -
V gene: TRBV6-2/TRBV6-3

CDR3 protein: CASSYEASGWSTDTQYF
CDR3 DNA: TGTGCCAGCAGTTACGAGGCTAGCGGGTGGAGCACAGATACGCAGTATTTT
clone size: -
J gene: TRBJ2-3
D gene: TRBD2
V gene: TRBV6-2/TRBV6-3

CDR3 protein: CASSTGPHNEQFF
CDR3 DNA: TGTGCCAGCAGTACTGGGCCCCACAATGAGCAGTTCTTC
clone size: -
J gene: TRBJ2-1
D gene: -
V gene: TRBV6-2/TRBV6-3

CDR3 protein: CASSFNPTSSYEQYF
CDR3 DNA: TGCGCCAGCAGCTTTAACCCCACCAGCTCCTACGAGCAGTACTTC
clone size: few
J gene: TRBJ2-7
D gene: -
V gene: TRBV5-1

CDR3 protein: CSVSKRDGNEQFF
CDR3 DNA: TGCAGCGTTTCCAAGCGGGATGGCAATGAGCAGTTCTTC
clone size: few
J gene: TRBJ2-1
D gene: TRBD2
V gene: TRBV29-1

CDR3 protein: CASSNGRLAGVSDTQYF
CDR3 DNA: TGTGCCAGCAGCAATGGGAGACTAGCGGGAGTGAGCGATACGCAGTATTTT
clone size: -
J gene: TRBJ2-3
D gene: -
V gene: TRBV21-1

CDR3 protein: CATQRLAGAPNTGELFF
CDR3 DNA: TGTGCCACACAACGACTAGCGGGAGCGCCGAACACCGGGGAGCTGTTTTTT
clone size: -
J gene: TRBJ2-2
D gene: TRBD2
V gene: TRBV6-2/TRBV6-3

CDR3 protein: CASSPVGGYEQYF
CDR3 DNA: TGCGCCAGCAGCCCCGTCGGCGGTTACGAGCAGTACTTC
clone size: -
J gene: TRBJ2-7
D gene: -
V gene: TRBV5-1

CDR3 protein: CASRPGGRLTTDTQYF
CDR3 DNA: TGTGCCAGCAGGCCCGGGGGCAGACTGACCACAGATACGCAGTATTTT
clone size: few
J gene: TRBJ2-3
D gene: -
V gene: TRBV28

CDR3 protein: CSARNGRADGNEQFF
CDR3 DNA: TGCAGTGCTAGAAACGGGAGGGCCGATGGGAATGAGCAGTTCTTC
clone size: few
J gene: TRBJ2-1
D gene: TRBD2
V gene: TRBV20-1

CDR3 protein: CASSLDGTSGRIPGELFF
CDR3 DNA: TGTGCCAGCAGCTTAGACGGGACTAGCGGGAGAATCCCCGGGGAGCTGTTTTTT
clone size: few
J gene: TRBJ2-2
D gene: TRBD2
V gene: TRBV7-2

CDR3 protein: CASSRGGRSYNEQFF
CDR3 DNA: TGTGCCAGCAGTCGTGGGGGGAGGTCCTACAATGAGCAGTTCTTC
clone size: many
J gene: TRBJ2-1
D gene: -
V gene: TRBV6-5

CDR3 protein: CASSLADILGEKLFF
CDR3 DNA: TGTGCCAGCAGCTTAGCGGACATTCTCGGAGAAAAACTGTTTTTT
clone size: few
J gene: TRBJ1-4
D gene: -
V gene: TRBV7-9

CDR3 protein: CASSLGAGVDEQYF
CDR3 DNA: TGTGCCAGCAGCTTAGGAGCGGGAGTCGACGAGCAGTACTTC
clone size: -
J gene: TRBJ2-7
D gene: TRBD2
V gene: TRBV7-6

CDR3 protein: CAWRPPSTGELFF
CDR3 DNA: TGTGCCTGGAGACCCCCGAGCACCGGGGAGCTGTTTTTT
clone size: few
J gene: TRBJ2-2
D gene: -
V gene: TRBV30

CDR3 protein: CASSLEGITIWDYGYTF
CDR3 DNA: TGTGCCAGCAGTTTAGAGGGGATCACGATATGGGACTATGGCTACACCTTC
clone size: many
J gene: TRBJ1-2
D gene: -
V gene: TRBV12-3/TRBV12-4

CDR3 protein: CAISERGRGTDTQYF
CDR3 DNA: TGTGCCATCAGTGAGAGGGGACGGGGGACAGATACGCAGTATTTT
clone size: -
J gene: TRBJ2-3
D gene: -
V gene: TRBV10-3

CDR3 protein: CATSDLGGVDADTQYF
CDR3 DNA: TGTGCCACCAGTGATTTAGGGGGAGTAGATGCAGATACGCAGTATTTT
clone size: -
J gene: TRBJ2-3
D gene: -
V gene: TRBV24-1

CDR3 protein: CASSVGPTSGRPTDTQYF
CDR3 DNA: TGTGCCAGCAGCGTAGGTCCAACTAGCGGGAGGCCCACAGATACGCAGTATTTT
clone size: -
J gene: TRBJ2-3
D gene: TRBD2
V gene: TRBV9

CDR3 protein: CASSLVGGTGELFF
CDR3 DNA: TGTGCCAGCAGCTTAGTGGGGGGCACCGGGGAGCTGTTTTTT
clone size: -
J gene: TRBJ2-2
D gene: -
V gene: TRBV11-2

CDR3 protein: CASSRGRGDTQYF
CDR3 DNA: TGTGCCAGCAGCCGGGGGAGGGGAGATACGCAGTATTTT
clone size: few
J gene: TRBJ2-3
D gene: TRBD2
V gene: TRBV6-4

CDR3 protein: CASSFKEGKANYGYTF
CDR3 DNA: TGTGCCAGCAGCTTTAAAGAAGGAAAAGCTAACTATGGCTACACCTTC
clone size: once
J gene: TRBJ1-2
D gene: -
V gene: TRBV13

CDR3 protein: CASSLDASGAYYEQYF
CDR3 DNA: TGCGCCAGCAGCTTGGATGCTAGCGGGGCCTACTACGAGCAGTACTTC
clone size: -
J gene: TRBJ2-7
D gene: TRBD2
V gene: TRBV5-1

CDR3 protein: CSARGTGGETQYF
CDR3 DNA: TGCAGTGCCCGGGGGACAGGGGGAGAGACCCAGTACTTC
clone size: -
J gene: TRBJ2-5
D gene: TRBD1
V gene: TRBV20-1

CDR3 protein: CASSSEGLAGVRGTDTQYF
CDR3 DNA: TGTGCCAGCAGTTCAGAGGGACTAGCGGGAGTCCGGGGCACAGATACGCAGTATTTT
clone size: -
J gene: TRBJ2-3
D gene: TRBD2
V gene: TRBV27

CDR3 protein: CATSRETTGWNEQFF
CDR3 DNA: TGTGCCACCAGCAGAGAGACGACAGGGTGGAATGAGCAGTTCTTC
clone size: -
J gene: TRBJ2-1
D gene: TRBD1
V gene: TRBV15

CDR3 protein: CASSLGGSGVAKNIQYF
CDR3 DNA: TGTGCCAGCAGTTTAGGAGGGAGCGGGGTAGCCAAAAACATTCAGTACTTC
clone size: few
J gene: TRBJ2-4
D gene: TRBD2
V gene: TRBV12-3/TRBV12-4

CDR3 protein: CASSNSLVAGANVLTF
CDR3 DNA: TGCGCCAGCAGCAATTCCCTCGTGGCTGGGGCCAACGTCCTGACTTTC
clone size: few
J gene: TRBJ2-6
D gene: -
V gene: TRBV5-1

CDR3 protein: CATSRRLAGEGPRETQYF
CDR3 DNA: TGTGCCACCAGCAGAAGACTAGCGGGAGAAGGTCCGCGAGAGACCCAGTACTTC
clone size: -
J gene: TRBJ2-5
D gene: TRBD2
V gene: TRBV15

CDR3 protein: CASNKPPDLAGKETQYF
CDR3 DNA: TGTGCCAGCAACAAGCCCCCAGACCTAGCGGGGAAAGAGACCCAGTACTTC
clone size: -
J gene: TRBJ2-5
D gene: TRBD2
V gene: TRBV7-2

CDR3 protein: CASSLASLRDGIYNEQFF
CDR3 DNA: TGCGCCAGCAGCTTGGCCTCGCTGAGGGATGGGATTTACAATGAGCAGTTCTTC
clone size: -
J gene: TRBJ2-1
D gene: -
V gene: TRBV5-1

CDR3 protein: CASSLGDRGLAEKLFF
CDR3 DNA: TGTGCCAGCAGCTTAGGGGACAGGGGGCTGGCCGAAAAACTGTTTTTT
clone size: -
J gene: TRBJ1-4
D gene: TRBD1
V gene: TRBV7-9

CDR3 protein: CAWSVDQINQPQHF
CDR3 DNA: TGTGCCTGGAGTGTAGATCAGATCAATCAGCCCCAGCATTTT
clone size: few
J gene: TRBJ1-5
D gene: -
V gene: TRBV30

CDR3 protein: CASSPRSIGRGNEQYF
CDR3 DNA: TGTGCCAGCTCACCACGCTCCATCGGTCGGGGGAACGAGCAGTACTTC
clone size: -
J gene: TRBJ2-7
D gene: -
V gene: TRBV18

CDR3 protein: CASSQAGLAGYEQYF
CDR3 DNA: TGTGCCAGCAGCCAAGCGGGACTGGCGGGGTACGAGCAGTACTTC
clone size: -
J gene: TRBJ2-7
D gene: -
V gene: TRBV3-1

CDR3 protein: CASSSERVSGGYTF
CDR3 DNA: TGTGCCAGCAGTTCAGAAAGGGTTTCAGGTGGCTACACCTTC
clone size: -
J gene: TRBJ1-2
D gene: -
V gene: TRBV5-4

CDR3 protein: CASSGLPNTEAFF
CDR3 DNA: TGTGCCAGCAGCGGACTGCCGAACACTGAAGCTTTCTTT
clone size: -
J gene: TRBJ1-1
D gene: -
V gene: TRBV7-9

CDR3 protein: CASSPTGTGGRKRTGELFF
CDR3 DNA: TGTGCCAGCAGCCCGACCGGGACAGGGGGCAGAAAGAGGACCGGGGAGCTGTTTTTT
clone size: few
J gene: TRBJ2-2
D gene: TRBD1
V gene: TRBV3-1

CDR3 protein: CASRLDRGFNYGYTF
CDR3 DNA: TGTGCCAGCAGGCTCGACAGGGGGTTTAACTATGGCTACACCTTC
clone size: few
J gene: TRBJ1-2
D gene: TRBD1
V gene: TRBV6-5

CDR3 protein: CASSLSQVNEQFF
CDR3 DNA: TGTGCCAGCAGCTTGTCCCAGGTCAATGAGCAGTTCTTC
clone size: few
J gene: TRBJ2-1
D gene: -
V gene: TRBV5-4

CDR3 protein: CASSQGTSLSYEQYF
CDR3 DNA: TGTGCCAGCAGCCAAGGAACGAGCCTCTCCTACGAGCAGTACTTC
clone size: -
J gene: TRBJ2-7
D gene: -
V gene: TRBV14